What follows are 3 T cell receptor beta chains derived from one specimen sequenced in a study of T cell changes during pregnancy in multiple sclerosis. Profiling relied on immunoSEQ multiplex PCR, and the TCRdb table lists in-frame clones only, not all of them. Of about 130,000 clones in the sample, roughly 97% were seen once. Sequencing was performed on peripheral blood, taken after pregnancy. All receptors derive from a female donor with multiple sclerosis, enrolled in a pregnancy study.

V gene TRBV9 combines with J gene TRBJ2-1; 7 positions agree with TRBD2. The germline gives CDR1 SGDLS, CDR2 YYNGEE. With V trimmed by 0 bases and J by 6 bases, 6 bases remained unmatched. The CDR3 totals 15 residues. The CDR3 DNA reads TGTGCCAGCAGCGTAGCTGGCGGGAGTTTCAATGAGCAGTTCTTC. Its translation: CASSVAGGSFNEQFF.

The count of this clone is one. The V call is TRBV9, the J call TRBJ2-3, with unresolved D. V lost 4 bases, J lost 5 bases, and 11 bases lay in between. Germline V gives CDR1 SGDLS, CDR2 YYNGEE. The CDR3 has 13 residues. The CDR3 is CASSRDPGDTQYF. CDR3 bases: TGTGCCAGCAGCCGCGATCCTGGAGATACGCAGTATTTT.

This chain uses TRBV28 with TRBJ2-1; D is perhaps TRBD1 (6 bases). Between the trimmed V and J ends, which lost 1 base and 0 bases, there was a span of 19 bases. Germline values: CDR1 MDHEN, CDR2 SYDVKM. The CDR3 length is 19 residues. CDR3 DNA: TGTGCCAGCAGTTTATCAGCTAGTAGGAGAGGGGGCTCCTACAATGAGCAGTTCTTC. Translated, it gives CASSLSASRRGGSYNEQFF.